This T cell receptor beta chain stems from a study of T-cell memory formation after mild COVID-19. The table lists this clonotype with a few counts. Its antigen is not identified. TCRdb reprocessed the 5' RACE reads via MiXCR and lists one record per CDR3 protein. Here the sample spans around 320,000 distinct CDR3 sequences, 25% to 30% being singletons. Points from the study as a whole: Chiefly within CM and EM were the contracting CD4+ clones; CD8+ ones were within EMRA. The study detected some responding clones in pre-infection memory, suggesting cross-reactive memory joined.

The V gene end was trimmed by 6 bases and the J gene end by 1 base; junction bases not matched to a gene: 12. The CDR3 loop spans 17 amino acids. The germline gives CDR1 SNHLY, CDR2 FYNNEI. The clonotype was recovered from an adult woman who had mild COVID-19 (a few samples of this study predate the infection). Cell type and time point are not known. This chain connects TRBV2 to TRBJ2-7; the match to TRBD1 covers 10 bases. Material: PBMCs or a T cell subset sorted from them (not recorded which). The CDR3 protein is CASRGGTGVLLSYEQYF. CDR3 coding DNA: TGTGCCAGCAGGGGGGGGACAGGGGTATTGCTGTCCTACGAGCAGTACTTC.